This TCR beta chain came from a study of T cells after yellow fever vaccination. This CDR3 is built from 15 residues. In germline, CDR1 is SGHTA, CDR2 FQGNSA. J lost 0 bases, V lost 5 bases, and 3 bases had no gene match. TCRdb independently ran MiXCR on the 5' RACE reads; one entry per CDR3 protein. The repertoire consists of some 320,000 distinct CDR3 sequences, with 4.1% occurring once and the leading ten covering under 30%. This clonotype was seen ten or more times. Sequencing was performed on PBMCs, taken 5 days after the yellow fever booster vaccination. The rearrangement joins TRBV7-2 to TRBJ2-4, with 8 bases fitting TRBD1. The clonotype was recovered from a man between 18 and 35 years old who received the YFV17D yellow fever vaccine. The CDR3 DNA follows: TGTGCCAGCAGCCGGGGACAGGTAGCCAAAAACATTCAGTACTTC. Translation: CASSRGQVAKNIQYF.